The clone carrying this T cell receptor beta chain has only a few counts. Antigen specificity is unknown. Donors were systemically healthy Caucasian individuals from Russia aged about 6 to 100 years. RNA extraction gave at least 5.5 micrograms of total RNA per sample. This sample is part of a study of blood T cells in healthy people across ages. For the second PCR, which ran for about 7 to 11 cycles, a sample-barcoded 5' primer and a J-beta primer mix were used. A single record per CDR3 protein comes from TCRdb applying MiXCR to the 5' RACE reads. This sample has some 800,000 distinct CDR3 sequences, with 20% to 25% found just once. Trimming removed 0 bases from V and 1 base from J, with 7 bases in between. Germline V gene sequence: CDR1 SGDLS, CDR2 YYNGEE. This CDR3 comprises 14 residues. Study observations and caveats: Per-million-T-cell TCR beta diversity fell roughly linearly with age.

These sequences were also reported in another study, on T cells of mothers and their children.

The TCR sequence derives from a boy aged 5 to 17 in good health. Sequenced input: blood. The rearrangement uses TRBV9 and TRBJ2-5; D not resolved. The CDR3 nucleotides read TGTGCCAGCAGCGTAGTTCCTAGCCAAGAGACCCAGTACTTC. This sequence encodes CASSVVPSQETQYF. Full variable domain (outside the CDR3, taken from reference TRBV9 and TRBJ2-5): DSGVTQTPKHLITATGQRVTLRCSPRSGDLSVYWYQQSLDQGLQFLIQYYNGEERAKGNILERFSAQQFPDLHSELNLSSLELGDSALYFCASSVVPSQETQYFGPGTRLLVL.